This T cell receptor (beta chain) was captured by sequencing in a study of B cell selection in AIRE deficiency (dated by TCRdb to between 2018 and 2020). For the study in its entirety: A comparison of TCRbeta repertoires of sorted blood CD4+ conventional T cells and regulatory T cells was made between AIRE-deficient patients and healthy controls. The TCR-sequenced cohort comprised about 5 AIRE-deficient APECED patients and about 5 healthy control donors. What the study reported, not specific to this receptor: Only TCRbeta chains were sequenced, and 36.6% of the Treg sequences shared among healthy donors were also detected in healthy Tconv cells, possibly owing to differing TCRalpha chains. About 30% of the Treg TCRbeta sequences shared among healthy donors were found in patient Tconv cells, which suggests that Treg-biased clones were diverted into the Tconv compartment. Of 3,000 to 4,000 shared Treg TCRbeta sequences, under 40% were shared only among healthy donors and 9% to 10% only among patients, suggesting less efficient Treg selection without AIRE. Tconv and Treg cells from AIRE-deficient patients showed TCRBV gene usage, CDR3 length and TCR diversity similar to those of healthy donors. Shorter CDR3s were found in shared Treg sequences, reflecting a bias toward rearrangements containing few non-templated nucleotide insertions.

The immunoSEQ platform was used to sequence the TCRbeta chains. The study's processing was this. When Treg repertoires were pooled, 45,000 to 65,000 distinct TCRbeta sequences were obtained from patients and about 96,000 from healthy donors. Treg TCRbeta sequences found in two or more individuals were classed as public, and these public Treg TCRbeta sequences were then looked for in Tconv repertoires. Differences between groups were assessed by Mann-Whitney U tests with Bonferroni-Dunn correction in GraphPad Prism 7.03. Sourced from immuneACCESS, this table was stored by TCRdb with only in-frame sequences that have V and J called. A share of the clones is absent; for the studies checked, an unresolved V gene accounts for under half, and the remainder has no known explanation. V, J and clone size were drawn from that table, and D and trimming were deduced from the DNA. Counted in this sample were roughly 22,000 clones; 94% of them appeared once. The top ten constitute less than 2% of the sample.

Turning to this clone: There is no known antigen for this receptor. No clone much larger than this one lies a single base away; base qualities are absent.

For sorting, regulatory T cells were defined as CD4+CD25hiCD127low/negative cells. The AIRE-deficient patients had APECED syndrome. A FACSAria flow cytometer was used to sort the Tconv and Treg cells intended for TCRbeta sequencing. The sorted cells were collected in 5-ml round-bottom polystyrene tubes, and the dry cell pellets were frozen at -80 degrees C prior to sequencing. From the cysteine up to the phenylalanine, the CDR3 has a length of 16 residues. The CDR3 DNA has 48 bases and is translated from base 1. Via the germline V gene, CDR1 is SGHDT and CDR2 YYEEEE. At the junction V is shortened by 3 bases and J by 1 base, with 15 bases in between.

The rearranged chain carries TRBV5-6 and TRBJ2-3; a tentative D call is TRBD2 (5 bases match). The sequence was obtained from a human donor with AIRE deficiency. The sample comprised Tregs sorted from PBMCs. The CDR3 amino acid sequence is: CASSSLSGWRTDTQYF. The nucleotide sequence reads TGTGCCAGCAGCTCGCTCTCGGGATGGCGCACAGATACGCAGTATTTT.